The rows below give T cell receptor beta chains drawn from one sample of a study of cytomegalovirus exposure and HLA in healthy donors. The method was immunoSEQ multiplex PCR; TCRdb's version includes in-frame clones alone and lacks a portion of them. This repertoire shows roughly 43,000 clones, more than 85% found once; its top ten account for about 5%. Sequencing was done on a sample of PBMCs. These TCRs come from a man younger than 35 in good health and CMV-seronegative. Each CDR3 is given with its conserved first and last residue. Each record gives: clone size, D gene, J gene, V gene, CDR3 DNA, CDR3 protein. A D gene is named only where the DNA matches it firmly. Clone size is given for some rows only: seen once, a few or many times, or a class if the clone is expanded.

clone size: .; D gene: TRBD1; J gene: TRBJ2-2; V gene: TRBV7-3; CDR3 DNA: TGTGCCAGCAGTATGGGACAGGGGTCCCCTCCCGGGGAGCTGTTTTTT; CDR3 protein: CASSMGQGSPPGELFF
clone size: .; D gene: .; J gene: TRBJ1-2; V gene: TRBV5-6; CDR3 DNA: TGTGCCAGCAGCTTTTACAGTCGAGGGTACTATGGCTACACCTTC; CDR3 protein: CASSFYSRGYYGYTF
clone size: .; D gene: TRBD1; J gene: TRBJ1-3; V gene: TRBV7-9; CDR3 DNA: TGTGCCAGCAGCTTTCCTGGACAGGATATCCCTGGAAACACCATATATTTT; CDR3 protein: CASSFPGQDIPGNTIYF
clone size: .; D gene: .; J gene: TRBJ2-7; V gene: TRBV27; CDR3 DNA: TGTGCCAGCAGAGCTAACGGACTAAACTACGAGCAGTACTTC; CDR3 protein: CASRANGLNYEQYF
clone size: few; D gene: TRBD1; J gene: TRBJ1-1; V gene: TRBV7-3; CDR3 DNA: TGTGCCAGCAGCTTGACAGGGACGATGAACACTGAAGCTTTCTTT; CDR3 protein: CASSLTGTMNTEAFF
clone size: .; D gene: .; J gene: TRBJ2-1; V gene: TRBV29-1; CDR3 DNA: TGCAGCGTCGAACGACTGGACTACAATGAGCAGTTCTTC; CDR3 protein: CSVERLDYNEQFF
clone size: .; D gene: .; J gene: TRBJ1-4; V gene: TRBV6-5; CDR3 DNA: TGTGCCAGCAGACCCCTTGGAGAAGGTGAAAAACTGTTTTTT; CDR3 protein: CASRPLGEGEKLFF
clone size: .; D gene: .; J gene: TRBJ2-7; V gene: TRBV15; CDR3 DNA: TGTGCCACCAGCAGAGCGGGAGACGCCTACGAGCAGTACTTC; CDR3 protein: CATSRAGDAYEQYF
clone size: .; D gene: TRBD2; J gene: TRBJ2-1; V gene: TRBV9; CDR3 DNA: TGTGCCAGCAGCGAGCTAGCGGGTTCGGAGCAGTTCTTC; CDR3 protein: CASSELAGSEQFF
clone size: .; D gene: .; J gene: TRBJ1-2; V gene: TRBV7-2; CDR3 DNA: TGTGCCAGCAGCTTAGCGCGGAGCTATGGCTACACCTTC; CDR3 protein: CASSLARSYGYTF
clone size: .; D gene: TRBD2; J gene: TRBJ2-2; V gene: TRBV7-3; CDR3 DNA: TGTGCCAGCAGCGCACTAGCGGGAACTACCGGGGAGCTGTTTTTT; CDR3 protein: CASSALAGTTGELFF
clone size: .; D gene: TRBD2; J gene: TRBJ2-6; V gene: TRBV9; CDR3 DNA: TGTGCCAGCAGCTTGGGACTAGCGGGGGAGGGCTCTGGGGCCAACGTCCTGACTTTC; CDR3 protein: CASSLGLAGEGSGANVLTF
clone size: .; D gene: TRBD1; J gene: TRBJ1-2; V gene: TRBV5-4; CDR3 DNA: TGTGCCAGCAGCGACAGGGGAGACTATGGCTACACCTTC; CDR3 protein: CASSDRGDYGYTF
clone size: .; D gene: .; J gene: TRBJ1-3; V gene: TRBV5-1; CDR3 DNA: TGCGCCAGCAGCTACGAGAGCTCTGGAAACACCATATATTTT; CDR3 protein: CASSYESSGNTIYF
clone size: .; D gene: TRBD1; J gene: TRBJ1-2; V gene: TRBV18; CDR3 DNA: TGTGCCAGCTCACAAGACGACAGGGGGCGAGTGAGTGGCTACACCTTC; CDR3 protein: CASSQDDRGRVSGYTF
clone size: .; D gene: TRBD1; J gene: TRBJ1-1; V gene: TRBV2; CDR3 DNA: TGTGCCAGCAGGGGAAGAGACAGGGTCACTGAAGCTTTCTTT; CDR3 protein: CASRGRDRVTEAFF
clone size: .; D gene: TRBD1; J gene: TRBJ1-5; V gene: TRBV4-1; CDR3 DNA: TGCGCCAGCAGCCAAGAGGTGACAGGGGATCAGCCCCAGCATTTT; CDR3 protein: CASSQEVTGDQPQHF
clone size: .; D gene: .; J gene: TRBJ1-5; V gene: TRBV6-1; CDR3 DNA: TGTGCCAGCAGTGAGGGGCAGGGAAGGAGCAATCAGCCCCAGCATTTT; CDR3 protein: CASSEGQGRSNQPQHF
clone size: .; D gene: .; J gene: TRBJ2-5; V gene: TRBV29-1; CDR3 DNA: TGCAGCGTTGAAGATCGGGCTTGGGGGCCGAGCAGCCAAGAGACCCAGTACTTC; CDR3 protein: CSVEDRAWGPSSQETQYF
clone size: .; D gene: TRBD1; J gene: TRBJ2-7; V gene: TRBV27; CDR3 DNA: TGTGCCAGCAGCCGACAGGGGGGGATCTACGAGCAGTACTTC; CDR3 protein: CASSRQGGIYEQYF
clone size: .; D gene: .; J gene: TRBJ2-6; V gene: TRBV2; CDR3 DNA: TGTGCCAGCAGTGAATCGGGGAGCTCTGGGGCCAACGTCCTGACTTTC; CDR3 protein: CASSESGSSGANVLTF
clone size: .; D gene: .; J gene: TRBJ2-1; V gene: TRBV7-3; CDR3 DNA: TGTGCCAGCAGCTTGCCAGGCTTAGAGCAGTTCTTC; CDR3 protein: CASSLPGLEQFF
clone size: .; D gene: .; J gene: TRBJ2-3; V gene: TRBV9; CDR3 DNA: TGTGCCAGCAGCGTAGCCCGGTTCAGCACAGATACGCAGTATTTT; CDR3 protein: CASSVARFSTDTQYF
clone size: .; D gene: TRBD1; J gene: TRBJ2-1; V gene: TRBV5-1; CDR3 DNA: TGCGCCAGCAGCGGGGACAGGGGGCTACGAACCTACAATGAGCAGTTCTTC; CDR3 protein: CASSGDRGLRTYNEQFF
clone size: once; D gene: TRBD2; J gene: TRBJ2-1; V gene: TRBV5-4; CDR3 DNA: TGTGCCAGCAGCCCCTTAGCGGGATCTTCCTACAATGAGCAGTTCTTC; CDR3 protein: CASSPLAGSSYNEQFF
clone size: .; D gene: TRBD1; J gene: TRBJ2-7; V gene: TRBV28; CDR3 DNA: TGTGCCAGCCGGGACAGGGGTTACGAGCAGTACTTC; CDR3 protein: CASRDRGYEQYF
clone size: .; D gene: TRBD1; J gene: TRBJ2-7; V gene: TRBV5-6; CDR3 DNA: TGTGCCAGCAGCACGACAGGGTACGAGCAGTACTTC; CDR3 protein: CASSTTGYEQYF
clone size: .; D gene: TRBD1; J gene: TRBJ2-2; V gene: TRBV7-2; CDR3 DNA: TGTGCCAGCAGCCCGCGGACAGGGGGTCTCAACACCGGGGAGCTGTTTTTT; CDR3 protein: CASSPRTGGLNTGELFF
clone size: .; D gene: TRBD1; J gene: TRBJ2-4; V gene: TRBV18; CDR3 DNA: TGTGCCAGCTCACCACCGGGACAGGGGAGCATTCAGTACTTC; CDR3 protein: CASSPPGQGSIQYF
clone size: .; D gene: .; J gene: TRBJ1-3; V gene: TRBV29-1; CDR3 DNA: TGCAGCGTTGAAGGTGCCCAGGGTGGAGGAAACACCATATATTTT; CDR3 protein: CSVEGAQGGGNTIYF
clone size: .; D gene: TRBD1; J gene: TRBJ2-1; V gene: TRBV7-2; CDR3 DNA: TGTGCCAGCAGCTTCGCGGGACAGGGCTACAATGAGCAGTTCTTC; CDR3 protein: CASSFAGQGYNEQFF
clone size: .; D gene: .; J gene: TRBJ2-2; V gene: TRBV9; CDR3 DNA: TGTGCCAGCAGCGTAGGCGGAATTGAGTTCACCGGGGAGCTGTTTTTT; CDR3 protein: CASSVGGIEFTGELFF
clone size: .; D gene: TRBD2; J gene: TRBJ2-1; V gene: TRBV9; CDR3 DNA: TGTGCCAGCAGCCCAGAGGTAGCGGGGGGCCCAGAGTTCTTC; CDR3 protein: CASSPEVAGGPEFF
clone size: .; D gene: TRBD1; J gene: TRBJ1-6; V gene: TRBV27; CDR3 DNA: TGTGCCAGCAGTTTCGTCCCGGGACAGGGAGGCTCACCCCTCCACTTT; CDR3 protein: CASSFVPGQGGSPLHF
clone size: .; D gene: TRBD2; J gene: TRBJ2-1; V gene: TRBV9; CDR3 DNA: TGTGCCAGCAGCGTAGAAGCTAGCGGGGGGTTTGAGCAGTTCTTC; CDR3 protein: CASSVEASGGFEQFF
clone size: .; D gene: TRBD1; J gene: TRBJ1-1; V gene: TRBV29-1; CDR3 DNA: TGCAGCGTTGGGACAGGAGGGAACACTGAAGCTTTCTTT; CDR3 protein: CSVGTGGNTEAFF
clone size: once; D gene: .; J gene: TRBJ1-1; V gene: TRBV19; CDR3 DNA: TGTGCCAGTAGACGAGATTGGAACACTGAAGCTTTCTTT; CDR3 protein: CASRRDWNTEAFF
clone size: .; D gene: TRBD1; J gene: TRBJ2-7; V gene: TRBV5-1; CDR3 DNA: TGCGCCAGCAGCCAGATGGGACAGTTCCCCTACGAGCAGTACTTC; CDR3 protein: CASSQMGQFPYEQYF
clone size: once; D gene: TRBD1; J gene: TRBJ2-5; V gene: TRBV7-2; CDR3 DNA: TGTGCCAGCAGCCGCCCGTCCCCAGGGGGCATGGAGACCCAGTACTTC; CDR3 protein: CASSRPSPGGMETQYF
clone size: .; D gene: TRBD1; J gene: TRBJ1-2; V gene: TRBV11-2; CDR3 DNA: TGTGCCAGCAGCCTAGGGACAGGGCATGGCTACACCTTC; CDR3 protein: CASSLGTGHGYTF
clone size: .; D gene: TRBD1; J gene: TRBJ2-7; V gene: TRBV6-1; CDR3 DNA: TGTGCCAGCATTGCGGGACAGGGGAACTCCTACGAGCAGTACTTC; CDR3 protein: CASIAGQGNSYEQYF
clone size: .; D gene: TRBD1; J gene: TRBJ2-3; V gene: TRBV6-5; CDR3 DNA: TGTGCCAGCAGTTACTCGGGGGACAGGAGGGATACGCAGTATTTT; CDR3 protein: CASSYSGDRRDTQYF